The sequence of this TCR beta chain was determined in a study of blood T cell repertoires in COVID-19. This table comes from immunoSEQ multiplex PCR, and its TCRdb copy is limited to in-frame clones, with some not included. This table has tens of thousands of clones, around 90% appearing once. The length of the CDR3 is 15 residues. Per the germline V gene, CDR1 is SGHRS and CDR2 is YFSETQ. With V trimmed by 2 bases and J by 7 bases, 7 bases remained unmatched. The clonotype comes from a man in his fifties or sixties with active COVID-19. Sample: peripheral blood. V gene TRBV5-1 combines with J gene TRBJ2-1; 9 positions agree with TRBD1. This CDR3 is CASSLPGTGKNEQFF. The CDR3 DNA reads TGCGCCAGCAGCTTACCCGGGACAGGGAAAAATGAGCAGTTCTTC.